The T cell receptor (beta chain) described here comes from a study of cytomegalovirus exposure and HLA in healthy donors. Overall study findings and caveats: It was found in a later analysis that first-cohort TCR clusters tended to co-occur in the 100 to 150 validation repertoires.

On this clone itself: The antigen remains unidentified.

Profiled with immunoSEQ multiplex PCR; TCRdb holds only in-frame clones, not every one. This table holds approximately 150,000 clones, roughly 86% found once. V lost 5 bases to trimming and J lost 0 bases, with 4 bases between them. The germline V gene has CDR1 DFQATT and CDR2 SNEGSKA (reference sequence). The CDR3 sequence is 11 residues long. Specimen: PBMCs. The TCR originated in a man between 18 and 35 years old in good health and CMV-seropositive. The V gene is TRBV20-1, the J gene TRBJ1-1; no firm D call. The CDR3, as DNA: TGCAGTGCTTACATGAACACTGAAGCTTTCTTT. Translated, it gives CSAYMNTEAFF.